A single sample is the source of the 9 T cell receptor beta chains below, sequenced in a study of CD8+CD57+ T cells in acquired aplastic anemia. Individuals selected for sequencing had exhibited CD8+CD57+ cell expansion on flow cytometry. Genomic DNA templated the TCR beta VDJ and CDR3 profiling. A single record per CDR3 protein comes from TCRdb applying MiXCR to the reads. The sample holds approximately 150,000 distinct CDR3 sequences; about 70% are singletons and the top ten take around 45%. The sample comprised sorted CD4+, CD8+, or CD8+CD57+ T cells (not recorded which) from PBMCs. Every receptor here comes from a human donor with aplastic anemia.

The sample holds one count of this clonotype. This chain links TRBV19 with TRBJ1-5; possibly TRBD1 for D (6 bases). The CDR3 runs to 15 residues. Germline CDR1 is LNHDA and CDR2 is SQIVND (reference sequence). V shed 7 bases and J shed 2 bases, with 15 bases lying between them. The CDR3 sequence: CASTQSGGGNQPQHF. The CDR3 DNA sequence: TGTGCCAGTACCCAATCCGGGGGCGGCAATCAGCCCCAGCATTTT.

The chain couples TRBV20-1 to TRBJ2-7, with TRBD2 identical over 14 bases. The CDR3 runs 12 residues. In germline, CDR1 is DFQATT, CDR2 SNEGSKA (reference sequence). V shed 3 bases and J 9 bases; nucleotides not matched to a gene: 1. CDR3 region: CSASGTSGRQYF. The CDR3 DNA sequence: TGCAGTGCTAGCGGGACTAGCGGGAGGCAGTACTTC.

This sequence joins TRBV5-1 and TRBJ2-7, with D possibly matching TRBD1 (6 bases). Germline V gene data show CDR1 as SGHRS and CDR2 as YFSETQ. The CDR3 has 14 residues. V was clipped by 7 bases and J by 1 base, with 15 bases between them. The CDR3 bases are TGCGCCAGCGGTATAGGGGGAACGTCCTACGAGCAGTACTTC. Translated: CASGIGGTSYEQYF.

The chain combines TRBV10-1 with TRBJ2-5; D tentatively fits TRBD1 or TRBD2 (6 bases each). The CDR3 runs to 15 residues. Germline-derived CDR1 and CDR2 are WNHNN and SYGVQD (reference sequence). V lost 9 bases to trimming and J lost 9 bases, with 26 bases between them. Here the CDR3 reads CASRRDTYSNQPQYF. In nucleotides, the CDR3 is TGCGCCAGTCGGCGGGACACCTATAGCAATCAGCCCCAGTACTTC.

CDR3 amino acids: CASSPSPGGQGIYEQYF. The CDR3 DNA reads as TGTGCCAGCAGCCCTTCCCCCGGGGGACAGGGGATCTACGAGCAGTACTTC. The rearrangement uses TRBV9 and TRBJ2-7; 10 positions agree with TRBD1. This CDR3 region has 17 residues. CDR1 is SGDLS, CDR2 YYNGEE, per germline. V shed 4 bases and J 3 bases; nucleotides not matched to a gene: 13. The variable domain in full, with the rest retrieved from reference TRBV9 and TRBJ2-7, is DSGVTQTPKHLITATGQRVTLRCSPRSGDLSVYWYQQSLDQGLQFLIQYYNGEERAKGNILERFSAQQFPDLHSELNLSSLELGDSALYFCASSPSPGGQGIYEQYFGPGTRLTVT.

The CDR3 is CASSVDLGTGVLSYEQYF. DNA for the CDR3: TGTGCCAGTAGTGTCGACCTCGGGACAGGGGTCCTCTCCTACGAGCAGTACTTC. This chain uses TRBV19 with TRBJ2-7, with 10 bases that match TRBD1. The CDR3 consists of 18 residues. Losses at the gene ends were 5 bases for V and 0 bases for J; bases not matched to a gene: 13. CDR1 LNHDA and CDR2 SQIVND come from the germline V gene (reference sequence).

The chain joins TRBV29-1 to TRBJ2-7; 8 bases are a match to TRBD2. CDR3 length equals 11 residues. The J segment lost 4 bases and the V segment lost 8 bases, leaving 4 bases of the junction unmatched. Germline CDR1 SQVTM, CDR2 ANQGSEA. In DNA, the CDR3 is TGCAGCACTTTAGCGGGATACGAGCAGTACTTC. This sequence encodes CSTLAGYEQYF.

The chain links TRBV28 to TRBJ1-6; 7 bases are shared with TRBD1. J lost 0 bases, V lost 4 bases, and 12 bases had no gene match. This CDR3 comprises 19 residues. Looked up from germline, CDR1 is MDHEN and CDR2 is SYDVKM. The CDR3, as DNA: TGTGCCAGCAGTTCCCGGGACAGAAGGAAAAGCTCCTATAATTCACCCCTCCACTTT. This gives the protein CASSSRDRRKSSYNSPLHF.

The J gene is TRBJ2-7, the V gene TRBV10-3; 13 nucleotides match TRBD2. This CDR3 region has 13 residues. V trimming: 4 bases; J trimming: 6 bases; junction bases outside the gene matches: 0. Germline assignment: CDR1 ENHRY and CDR2 SYGVKD. The CDR3 bases are TGTGCCATCAGTGGGACTAGCGGGAGCGAGCAGTACTTC. It yields the protein CAISGTSGSEQYF.